Presented here are 11 T cell receptor beta chains from one specimen sequenced in a study of T cell responses to AZD1222 COVID-19 vaccine. TCRdb keeps only in-frame clones here, not all; method: immunoSEQ multiplex PCR. The sample lists approximately 94,000 clones, 80% to 90% occurring once. Specimen: peripheral blood, collected on day 0 of MenACWY control vaccination. Every receptor here comes from an adult in good health.

The rearrangement joins TRBV4-3 to TRBJ2-7, with D unclear. This CDR3 contains 14 residues. CDR1 LGHNA and CDR2 YSLEER come from the germline V gene. V dropped 0 bases and J dropped 6 bases, with 12 bases sitting between them. The CDR3 loop is CASSQDGWGTEQYF. CDR3 nucleotides: TGCGCCAGCAGCCAAGACGGGTGGGGAACCGAGCAGTACTTC.

The rearrangement joins TRBV30 to TRBJ2-1, with TRBD2 matching 8 bases. Germline CDR1 and CDR2: GTSNPN and SVGIG (reference sequence). V lost 1 base and J lost 4; bases outside the gene matches: 3. The CDR3 contains 14 residues. DNA for the CDR3: TGTGCCTGGAGTGCGGGGGGGGTGTACAATGAGCAGTTCTTC. Its translation: CAWSAGGVYNEQFF. The full variable domain, in which reference TRBV30 and TRBJ2-1 provide the parts outside the CDR3, is SQTIHQWPATLVQPVGSPLSLECTVEGTSNPNLYWYRQAAGRGLQLLFYSVGIGQISSEVPQNLSASRPQDRQFILSSKKLLLSDSGFYLCAWSAGGVYNEQFFGPGTRLTVL.

V gene TRBV4-3 combines with J gene TRBJ2-5; D gene uncertain. Germline CDR1 is LGHNA and CDR2 is YSLEER. V gave up 0 bases and J gave up 5 bases, with 13 bases separating them. The CDR3 length is 15 residues. The CDR3 DNA follows: TGCGCCAGCAGCCAAGAGGGTGGTACCAGGGAGACCCAGTACTTC. Translation: CASSQEGGTRETQYF.

The chain is built from TRBV4-3 and TRBJ1-4; D might be TRBD1 (5 bases). In germline, CDR1 is LGHNA, CDR2 YSLEER. The CDR3 has 15 amino acids. With 1 base removed from V and 2 bases from J, the gap between germline ends came to 8 bases. The DNA for the CDR3 is TGCGCCAGCAGCCAAGGGGGACGGACTAATGAAAAACTGTTTTTT. It is translated as CASSQGGRTNEKLFF.

The J gene is TRBJ1-4, the V gene TRBV4-1; no reliable D call. V lost 5 bases to trimming and J lost 7 bases, with 17 bases between them. The CDR3 sequence is 15 residues long. Per germline, CDR1 MGHRA and CDR2 YSYEKL. CDR3 sequence (DNA): TGCGCCAGCAGCTTGCTCGGGATGAGAGTTGAAAAACTGTTTTTT. Encoded protein: CASSLLGMRVEKLFF.

V is TRBV15 and J is TRBJ1-1, with D unclear. Trimming shortened V by 5 bases and J by 5 bases, and 12 bases separated the two germline ends. CDR3 size: 13 residues. Germline loops: CDR1 LNHNV, CDR2 YYDKDF (reference sequence). The CDR3 reads CATSVGSRTEAFF. In nucleotides, the CDR3 is TGTGCCACCAGCGTGGGAAGCCGGACTGAAGCTTTCTTT.

This clone was seen just once. This rearrangement joins TRBV7-2 to TRBJ2-2, with D possibly called TRBD1 or TRBD2 (7 bases each). The V end lost 5 bases, the J end lost 9 bases, and 25 bases lay between the germline ends. The V gene's germline CDR1 is SGHTA and CDR2 FQGNSA. The CDR3 covers 17 residues. CDR3 residues: CASSPRQGGGKTRELFF. The CDR3 DNA reads as TGTGCCAGCAGCCCTCGACAGGGAGGGGGAAAAACCAGGGAGCTGTTTTTT.

The CDR3 DNA reads TGCGCCAGCAGCCTGACGGGCGGGGGGGCTGAAGATACGCAGTATTTT. Amino acid sequence: CASSLTGGGAEDTQYF. This chain uses TRBV5-1 with TRBJ2-3, with TRBD2 matching 9 bases. The length of the CDR3 is 16 residues. Looked up from germline, CDR1 is SGHRS and CDR2 is YFSETQ. Trimming cost V 4 bases and J 5 bases; bases outside gene matches: 11.

The chain has TRBV10-3 and TRBJ1-4; unclear D gene. V was pared by 7 bases and J by 5 bases, with 11 bases between. CDR1 is ENHRY and CDR2 is SYGVKD in the germline V gene. The CDR3 runs to 13 residues. The chain's CDR3 is CAINADKNEKLFF. In DNA, the CDR3 is TGTGCCATCAATGCAGACAAAAATGAAAAACTGTTTTTT.

The rearrangement links TRBV19 to TRBJ2-7; 9 bases align to TRBD2. Unmatched junction bases numbered 19, after V lost 8 bases and J lost 5 bases. The CDR3 contains 17 residues. Per germline, CDR1 LNHDA and CDR2 SQIVND (reference sequence). The CDR3 DNA sequence: TGTGCCAGTGAGTCTAGCGGGATCCCCATCCTATACGACGAGCAGTACTTC. Amino acids: CASESSGIPILYDEQYF.

DNA of the CDR3: TGTGCCAGCACCCAAGGGACAGGGCCCTATGGCTACACCTTC. Its protein is CASTQGTGPYGYTF. The chain joins TRBV2 to TRBJ1-2; 9 positions match TRBD1. The V gene's germline CDR1 is SNHLY and CDR2 FYNNEI. CDR3 length: 14 amino acids. V lost 7 bases, J lost 4 bases, and 7 bases stayed unmatched.